The clone carrying this T cell receptor beta chain was seen many times. What it recognizes is unknown. Indicated time point: sample taken at primary tumor resection. The data derive from a study of spatial heterogeneity in lung cancer. General observations from the study: The number of expanded tumor alpha and beta chains correlated with mutation number.

The V gene lost 1 base and the J gene lost 2 bases, with 10 bases spanning the gap. This CDR3 comprises 15 residues. CDR1 and CDR2 (germline): LNHNV, YYDKDF (reference sequence). TCRdb re-called the 5' RACE reads with MiXCR, one entry per CDR3 protein. The data show around 12,000 distinct CDR3 sequences, about 6% seen once. This receptor was taken from a female donor with early-stage non-small cell lung cancer. The rearrangement joins TRBV15 to TRBJ2-3; D is ambiguous. The material sequenced was lung tumor tissue, taken at surgery. The CDR3 here is CATSRVQWTTDTQYF. The CDR3 DNA reads as TGTGCCACCAGCAGAGTGCAGTGGACCACAGATACGCAGTATTTT.